This T cell receptor (beta chain) came from a study of cytomegalovirus exposure and HLA in healthy donors. Study details: Around 180 million T cells yielded fewer than 120 million unique TCR beta sequences in earlier analysis. Study results and limitations: In vitro assays verified that a few CMV-associated chains recognized CMV antigens specifically. Overall, around 150 TCR beta chains were annotated as cytomegalovirus-associated. Owing to their indistinguishability, certain V segments, notably TRBV6-2 and TRBV6-3, were excluded.

The ends lost 8 bases at V and 3 bases at J; junction bases unmatched: 4. The CDR3 has 13 amino acids. Looked up from germline, CDR1 is SNHLY and CDR2 is FYNNEI. PCR primers comprised 60 Vbeta and 13 Jbeta primers. Sequenced by immunoSEQ multiplex PCR; TCRdb stores in-frame clones only, minus some. In the table there are 100,000 to 150,000 clones, 78% of which are singletons. Comment on this clone: Antigen: not known.

The chain combines TRBV2 with TRBJ2-3; 8 bases map to TRBD2. This sequence originates from a woman aged 18-29 years in good health and CMV-seronegative. The sequenced material came from PBMCs. This CDR3 is CASLLAETDTQYF. CDR3 nucleotide sequence: TGTGCCAGCCTACTAGCGGAAACAGATACGCAGTATTTT.